This passage covers 19 T cell receptor beta chains from one sample sequenced in a study of lymphopenia after photon versus proton radiotherapy. Method: immunoSEQ multiplex PCR; TCRdb's copy keeps in-frame clones and lacks some. The sample contains about 20,000 clones, approximately 85% of which appear only once. The specimen was peripheral blood, collected from a patient treated with photon-based radiotherapy. All receptors derive from a woman aged 45-65 years with pancreatic cancer.

The V and J genes are TRBV7-9 and TRBJ1-6; unclear D gene. Germline V gives CDR1 SEHNR, CDR2 FQNEAQ (reference sequence). Trimming left V 1 base short and J 6 bases short, with 10 bases between. The CDR3 totals 15 residues. Written as DNA, the CDR3 is TGTGCCAGCAGCTTAGAAGGGTTGGGTAATTCACCCCTCCACTTT. Protein product: CASSLEGLGNSPLHF.

The chain links TRBV5-4 to TRBJ2-5; D possibly corresponds to TRBD2 (6 bases). Germline CDR1 and CDR2: SGHNT and YYREEE (reference sequence). The CDR3 sequence is 13 residues long. V was pared by 6 bases and J by 1 base, with 10 bases between. Written as DNA, the CDR3 is TGTGCCAGCACCCCGGGACTCCAAGAGACCCAGTACTTC. It specifies CASTPGLQETQYF.

This clone was seen just once. V gene TRBV5-1 combines with J gene TRBJ2-3; 10 nucleotides align to TRBD1. Germline-derived CDR1 and CDR2 are SGHRS and YFSETQ. The CDR3 is 13 amino acids. Trimming cost V 4 bases and J 5 bases; bases outside gene matches: 1. The CDR3 DNA reads TGCGCCAGCAGCCGGACAGGGGGAGATACGCAGTATTTT. Encoded protein: CASSRTGGDTQYF.

This chain connects TRBV28 to TRBJ2-7; 8 positions agree with TRBD1. Per germline, CDR1 MDHEN and CDR2 SYDVKM. The V and J ends lost 6 bases and 6 bases, in that order; junction bases with no gene match: 13. The CDR3 sequence is 15 residues long. The CDR3 DNA follows: TGTGCCAGCAGCCACCTAGGACAGGGTTTGGGCGAGCAGTACTTC. This sequence encodes CASSHLGQGLGEQYF.

This sequence joins TRBV7-2 and TRBJ1-4; D uncertain. V was trimmed by 5 bases and J by 8 bases, leaving 12 bases between them. This CDR3 contains 13 residues. Germline-derived CDR1 and CDR2 are SGHTA and FQGNSA. The CDR3 protein is CASSPSGTEKLFF. As DNA, the CDR3 is TGTGCCAGCAGCCCGTCGGGAACAGAAAAACTGTTTTTT.

Here the CDR3 reads CASSQGQGYQETQYF. Written as DNA, the CDR3 is TGTGCCAGCAGCCAAGGACAGGGATACCAAGAGACCCAGTACTTC. The chain links TRBV14 to TRBJ2-5, with 7 bases fitting TRBD1. V trimming: 1 base; J trimming: 0 bases; junction bases outside the gene matches: 2. The germline V gene has CDR1 SGHDN and CDR2 FVKESK. CDR3 size: 15 residues. Combining the CDR3 with reference TRBV14 and TRBJ2-5 gives the whole variable domain EAGVTQFPSHSVIEKGQTVTLRCDPISGHDNLYWYRRVMGKEIKFLLHFVKESKQDESGMPNNRFLAERTGGTYSTLKVQPAELEDSGVYFCASSQGQGYQETQYFGPGTRLLVL.

The chain is built from TRBV28 and TRBJ1-1, with D possibly TRBD1 on 5 matching bases. This CDR3 is built from 17 residues. Germline lookup yields CDR1 MDHEN and CDR2 SYDVKM. The ends were cut back, 2 bases at V and 1 base at J, with 17 bases in the middle. CDR3 loop: CASSLRDRQPGNTEAFF. For the CDR3, the DNA is TGTGCCAGCAGTTTACGCGACAGACAACCCGGGAACACTGAAGCTTTCTTT.

In its sample, this clone was seen once. The genes are TRBV10-2 and TRBJ1-2; D unclear. The V and J ends lost 2 bases and 1 base respectively, with 2 bases between them. Germline lookup yields CDR1 WSHSY and CDR2 SAAADI. The CDR3 loop spans 12 amino acids. The CDR3 here is CASSEGNYGYTF. As DNA, the CDR3 is TGCGCCAGCAGTGAGGGTAACTATGGCTACACCTTC.

This clone was counted only a few times. The genes are TRBV5-6 and TRBJ2-7; 10 bases align to TRBD2. With V trimmed by 4 bases and J by 3 bases, 4 bases remained unmatched. This CDR3 has 14 amino acids. Germline V gene sequence: CDR1 SGHDT, CDR2 YYEEEE. In nucleotides, the CDR3 is TGTGCCAGCAGCCCCCCTAGCGGGAGCTACGAGCAGTACTTC. Its translation is CASSPPSGSYEQYF.

V gene TRBV5-6 combines with J gene TRBJ1-1, with no clear D. The CDR3 has 13 amino acids. CDR1 and CDR2 (germline): SGHDT, YYEEEE. Trimming shortened V by 0 bases and J by 0 bases, and 3 bases separated the two germline ends. The CDR3: CASSLAVNTEAFF. The CDR3, as DNA: TGTGCCAGCAGCTTGGCCGTGAACACTGAAGCTTTCTTT.

The chain is built from TRBV7-2 and TRBJ2-2; the D is unclear. V gave up 6 bases and J gave up 5 bases, with 4 bases separating them. CDR1 and CDR2 from the germline V gene are SGHTA and FQGNSA. The CDR3 has 11 amino acids. The CDR3 region has the DNA TGTGCCAGCAGAAGGACCGGGGAGCTGTTTTTT. This codes for CASRRTGELFF.

The genes are TRBV7-2 and TRBJ2-3; TRBD2 is a possible D gene (6 bases). The germline V gene encodes CDR1 SGHTA and CDR2 FQGNSA. The CDR3 spans 16 residues. V lost 1 base and J lost 5, with 16 bases in between. CDR3 sequence (DNA): TGTGCCAGCAGCTTAGTAGGCGGGATCTATGGAGATACGCAGTATTTT. Residues: CASSLVGGIYGDTQYF. Drawing the rest from reference TRBV7-2 and TRBJ2-3, the complete variable domain is GAGVSQSPSNKVTEKGKDVELRCDPISGHTALYWYRQSLGQGLEFLIYFQGNSAPDKSGLPSDRFSAERTGGSVSTLTIQRTQQEDSAVYLCASSLVGGIYGDTQYFGPGTRLTVL.

The rearrangement uses TRBV18 and TRBJ2-5; no clear D. This CDR3 region has 13 residues. Germline V gives CDR1 KGHSH, CDR2 LQKENI. Trimming removed 0 bases at V and 5 bases at J, with 7 bases between. Here the CDR3 reads CASSPPRSETQYF. CDR3 sequence (DNA): TGTGCCAGCTCACCACCGAGGTCGGAGACCCAGTACTTC.

The chain carries TRBV27 and TRBJ1-4; 9 nucleotides line up with TRBD1. The germline V gene encodes CDR1 MNHEY and CDR2 SMNVEV (reference sequence). The V gene end was trimmed by 3 bases and the J gene end by 8 bases; junction bases not matched to a gene: 7. The CDR3 is made up of 15 amino acids. CDR3 loop: CASSFLGQGNEKLFF. CDR3 nucleotides: TGTGCCAGCAGTTTCTTGGGACAGGGTAACGAAAAACTGTTTTTT.

V and J are TRBV7-2 and TRBJ2-7; the match to TRBD2 covers 7 bases. The CDR3 extends over 16 amino acids. The germline V gene encodes CDR1 SGHTA and CDR2 FQGNSA. V lost 4 bases to trimming and J lost 2 bases; unmatched junction nucleotides: 11. CDR3 region: CASSSPLGEGTYEQYF. The CDR3 nucleotides read TGTGCCAGCAGCTCCCCCTTAGGGGAGGGGACCTACGAGCAGTACTTC.

The chain uses TRBV7-2 and TRBJ2-2, with 8 bases fitting TRBD1. Germline CDR1 reads SGHTA; CDR2 reads FQGNSA. The V segment lost 6 bases and the J segment 1 base; nucleotides outside the gene matches: 4. The CDR3 consists of 15 residues. CDR3 DNA sequence: TGTGCCAGCAGACCTGGGACAGGGAACACCGGGGAGCTGTTTTTT. Encoded protein: CASRPGTGNTGELFF.

The rearrangement links TRBV19 to TRBJ2-4; tentative D call: TRBD2 (6 bases). Germline CDR1 LNHDA, CDR2 SQIVND (reference sequence). The CDR3 is made up of 16 amino acids. V was clipped by 1 base and J by 1 base, with 11 bases between them. CDR3 loop: CASSIGGDRAKNIQYF. CDR3 nucleotides: TGTGCCAGTAGTATAGGGGGGGACCGTGCCAAAAACATTCAGTACTTC.

The rearrangement uses TRBV10-3 and TRBJ2-7; TRBD1 aligns across 10 bases. V shed 6 bases, J shed 1 base, and the junction held 0 bases outside the gene matches. This CDR3 is built from 13 residues. Germline V gene lookup returns CDR1 ENHRY and CDR2 SYGVKD. The chain's CDR3 is CAIRDRGSYEQYF. The CDR3, as DNA: TGTGCCATCAGGGACAGGGGGTCCTACGAGCAGTACTTC.

CDR3 amino acids: CASSAHRASSTDTQYF. Written as DNA, the CDR3 is TGTGCCAGCAGCGCACACAGGGCCTCTAGCACAGATACGCAGTATTTT. The chain recombines TRBV9 with TRBJ2-3; a possible D gene is TRBD1 (6 bases). CDR1 is SGDLS, CDR2 YYNGEE, per germline. V dropped 3 bases and J dropped 0 bases, with 14 bases sitting between them. This CDR3 is built from 16 residues.